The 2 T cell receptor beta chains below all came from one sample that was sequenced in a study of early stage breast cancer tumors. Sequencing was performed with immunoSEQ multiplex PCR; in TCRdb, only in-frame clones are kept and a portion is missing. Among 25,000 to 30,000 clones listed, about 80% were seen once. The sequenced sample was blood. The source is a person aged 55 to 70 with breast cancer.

CDR3 in amino acids: CASSVGAQGTGELFF. CDR3 sequence (DNA): TGTGCCAGCAGCGTAGGGGCCCAGGGGACCGGGGAGCTGTTTTTT. The chain uses TRBV9 and TRBJ2-2; TRBD1 is a possible D gene (6 bases). The CDR3 is 15 residues long. The V gene lost 0 bases and the J gene lost 5 bases, with 11 bases spanning the gap. Germline V lookup: CDR1 SGDLS, CDR2 YYNGEE. The full variable domain, with the rest looked up from reference TRBV9 and TRBJ2-2, is DSGVTQTPKHLITATGQRVTLRCSPRSGDLSVYWYQQSLDQGLQFLIQYYNGEERAKGNILERFSAQQFPDLHSELNLSSLELGDSALYFCASSVGAQGTGELFFGEGSRLTVL.

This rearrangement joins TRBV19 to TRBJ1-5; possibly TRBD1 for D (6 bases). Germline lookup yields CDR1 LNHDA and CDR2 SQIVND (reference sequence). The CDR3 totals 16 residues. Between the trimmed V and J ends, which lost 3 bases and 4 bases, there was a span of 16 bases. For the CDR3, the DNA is TGTGCCAGTAGTATTCCCCGATCACAGGGAAATCAGCCCCAGCATTTT. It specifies CASSIPRSQGNQPQHF. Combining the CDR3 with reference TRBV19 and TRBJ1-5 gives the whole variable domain DGGITQSPKYLFRKEGQNVTLSCEQNLNHDAMYWYRQDPGQGLRLIYYSQIVNDFQKGDIAEGYSVSREKKESFPLTVTSAQKNPTAFYLCASSIPRSQGNQPQHFGDGTRLSIL.